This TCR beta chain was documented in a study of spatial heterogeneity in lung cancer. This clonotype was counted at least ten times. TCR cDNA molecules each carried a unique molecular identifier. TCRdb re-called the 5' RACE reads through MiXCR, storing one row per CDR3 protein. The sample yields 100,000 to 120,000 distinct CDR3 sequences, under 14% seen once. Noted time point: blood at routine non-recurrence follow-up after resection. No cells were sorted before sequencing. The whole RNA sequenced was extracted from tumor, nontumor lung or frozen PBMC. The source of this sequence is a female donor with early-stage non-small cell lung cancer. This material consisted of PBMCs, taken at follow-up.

CDR3 loop: CAWSVRLGEGPDGYTF. Here the CDR3 DNA reads TGTGCCTGGAGTGTACGCCTGGGGGAAGGGCCCGATGGCTACACCTTC. The V and J genes are TRBV30 and TRBJ1-2; perhaps TRBD1 as D (5 bases). Germline loops: CDR1 GTSNPN, CDR2 SVGIG (reference sequence). Trimming removed 0 bases from V and 6 bases from J, with 20 bases in between. This CDR3 comprises 16 residues. The entire variable domain, with the rest obtained from reference TRBV30 and TRBJ1-2, is as follows: SQTIHQWPATLVQPVGSPLSLECTVEGTSNPNLYWYRQAAGRGLQLLFYSVGIGQISSEVPQNLSASRPQDRQFILSSKKLLLSDSGFYLCAWSVRLGEGPDGYTFGSGTRLTVV.